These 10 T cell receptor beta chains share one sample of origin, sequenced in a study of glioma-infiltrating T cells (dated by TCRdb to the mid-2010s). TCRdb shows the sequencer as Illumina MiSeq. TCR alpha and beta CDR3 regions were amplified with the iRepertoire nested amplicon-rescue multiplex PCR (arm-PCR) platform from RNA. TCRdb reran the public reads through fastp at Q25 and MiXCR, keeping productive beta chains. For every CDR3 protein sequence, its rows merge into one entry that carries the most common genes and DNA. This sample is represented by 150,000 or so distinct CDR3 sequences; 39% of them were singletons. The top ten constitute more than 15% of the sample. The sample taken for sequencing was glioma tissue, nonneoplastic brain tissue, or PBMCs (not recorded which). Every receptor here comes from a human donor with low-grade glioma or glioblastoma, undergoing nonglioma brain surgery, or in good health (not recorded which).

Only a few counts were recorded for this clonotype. CDR3 region: CATSRETGVRMNTEAFF. CDR3 nucleotide sequence: TGTGCCACCAGCAGAGAAACAGGGGTGAGAATGAACACTGAAGCTTTCTTT. This rearrangement joins TRBV15 to TRBJ1-1; 7 nucleotides match TRBD1. The germline V gene has CDR1 LNHNV and CDR2 YYDKDF (reference sequence). This CDR3 has 17 residues. The V and J ends lost 0 bases and 0 bases, in that order; junction bases with no gene match: 7.

CDR3 coding DNA: TGTGCCACCAGCAGAGACAGGGGATACCAAGAGACCCAGTACTTC. Its translation: CATSRDRGYQETQYF. This rearrangement joins TRBV15 to TRBJ2-5; perhaps TRBD1 as D (6 bases). Germline CDR1 reads LNHNV; CDR2 reads YYDKDF (reference sequence). V was cut by 0 bases and J by 0 bases, with 8 bases left in between. The CDR3 is made up of 15 amino acids.

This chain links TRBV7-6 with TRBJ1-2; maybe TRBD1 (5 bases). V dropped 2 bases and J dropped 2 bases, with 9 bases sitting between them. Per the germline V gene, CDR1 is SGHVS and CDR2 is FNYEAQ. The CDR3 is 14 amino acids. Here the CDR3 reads CASSLIPGNYGYTF. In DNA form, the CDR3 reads TGTGCCAGCAGCTTAATTCCAGGGAACTATGGCTACACCTTC.

CDR3 amino acids: CASSFGQGAISGTGELFF. The CDR3 bases are TGTGCCAGTAGTTTTGGACAGGGGGCTATCTCTGGCACCGGGGAGCTGTTTTTT. This chain links TRBV19 with TRBJ2-2; TRBD1 matches at 11 bases. CDR3 length: 18 residues. J lost 4 bases, V lost 5 bases, and 12 bases had no gene match. CDR1 is LNHDA and CDR2 is SQIVND in the germline V gene (reference sequence). Full variable domain (rest looked up from reference TRBV19 and TRBJ2-2): DGGITQSPKYLFRKEGQNVTLSCEQNLNHDAMYWYRQDPGQGLRLIYYSQIVNDFQKGDIAEGYSVSREKKESFPLTVTSAQKNPTAFYLCASSFGQGAISGTGELFFGEGSRLTVL.

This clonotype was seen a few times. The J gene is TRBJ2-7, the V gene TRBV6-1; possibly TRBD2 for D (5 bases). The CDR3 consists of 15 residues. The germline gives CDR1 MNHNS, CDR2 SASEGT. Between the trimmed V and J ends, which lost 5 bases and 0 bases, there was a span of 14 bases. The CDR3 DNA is TGTGCCAGCAGTTTCGACGGGATGAGCTCCTACGAGCAGTACTTC. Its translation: CASSFDGMSSYEQYF.

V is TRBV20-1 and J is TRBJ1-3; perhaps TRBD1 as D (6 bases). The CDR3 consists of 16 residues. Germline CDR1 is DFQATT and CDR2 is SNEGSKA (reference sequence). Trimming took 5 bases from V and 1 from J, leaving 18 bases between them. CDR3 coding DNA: TGCAGTGCTCCTGACCTACAGGGTTTTTCTGGAAACACCATATATTTT. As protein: CSAPDLQGFSGNTIYF.

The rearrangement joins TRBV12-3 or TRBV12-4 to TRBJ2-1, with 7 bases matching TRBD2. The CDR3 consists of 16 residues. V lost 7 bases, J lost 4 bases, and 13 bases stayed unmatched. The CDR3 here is CASNRFGRIGYNEQFF. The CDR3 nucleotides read TGTGCCAGCAATCGATTCGGGAGGATTGGGTACAATGAGCAGTTCTTC.

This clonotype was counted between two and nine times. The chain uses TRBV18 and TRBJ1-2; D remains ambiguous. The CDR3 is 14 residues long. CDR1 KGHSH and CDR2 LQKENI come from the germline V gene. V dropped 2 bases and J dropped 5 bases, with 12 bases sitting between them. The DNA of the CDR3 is TGTGCCAGCTCACCAGTCAGTGGGAGTTATGGCTACACCTTC. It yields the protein CASSPVSGSYGYTF. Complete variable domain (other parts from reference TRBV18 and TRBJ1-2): NAGVMQNPRHLVRRRGQEARLRCSPMKGHSHVYWYRQLPEEGLKFMVYLQKENIIDESGMPKERFSAEFPKEGPSILRIQQVVRGDSAAYFCASSPVSGSYGYTFGSGTRLTVV.

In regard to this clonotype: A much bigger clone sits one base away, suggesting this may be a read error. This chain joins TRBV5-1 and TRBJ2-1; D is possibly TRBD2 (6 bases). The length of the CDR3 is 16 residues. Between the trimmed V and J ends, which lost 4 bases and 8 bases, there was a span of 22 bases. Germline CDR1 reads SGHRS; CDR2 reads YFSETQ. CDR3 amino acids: CASSDSPRDSWDEQFF. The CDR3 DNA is TGCGCCAGCAGCGATTCTCCTCGGGACTCTTGGGATGAGCAGTTCTTC.

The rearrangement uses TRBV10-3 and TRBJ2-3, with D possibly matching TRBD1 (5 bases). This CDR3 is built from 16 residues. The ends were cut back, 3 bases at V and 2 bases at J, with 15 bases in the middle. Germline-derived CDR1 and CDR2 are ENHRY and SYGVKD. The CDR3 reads CAISDGQGSYTDTQYF. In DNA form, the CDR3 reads TGTGCCATCAGTGACGGGCAGGGATCATACACAGATACGCAGTATTTT.